This T cell receptor (beta chain) came from a study of blood T cell repertoires in COVID-19. The overall study: From the United States, Italy and Spain came samples of acute and convalescent COVID-19.

Sequencing used immunoSEQ multiplex PCR; TCRdb keeps in-frame clones, though not all of them. The sample contains under 200,000 clones, about four fifths of which appear only once. This clone was counted between two and nine times. This study enrolled people aged about 18 to 90 from roughly 24 US geographic areas. Grouping used clinical history reported by participants in a survey and questionnaire. The sequence was obtained from a woman in her fifties or sixties who had recovered from COVID-19. Input material: PBMCs or T cells enriched from blood (not recorded which).

The CDR3, as DNA: TGTGCCAGTAGTAGTACAGGAGTGAATGAGCAGTTCTTC. This sequence encodes CASSSTGVNEQFF. The chain recombines TRBV19 with TRBJ2-1, with D tentatively TRBD1 (5 bases). The germline CDR1 and CDR2 sequences are LNHDA and SQIVND (reference sequence). This CDR3 comprises 13 residues. The ends were cut back, 4 bases at V and 7 bases at J, with 11 bases in the middle.